This T cell receptor (beta chain) was recorded in a study of T-cell reconstitution after alpha-beta-depleted transplantation in children. A library of TCRbeta sequences, prepared with unique molecular identifiers, was generated. TCRdb ran MiXCR on the PCR reads and lists one entry per CDR3 protein. The table lists fewer than 550,000 distinct CDR3 sequences, about 11% of them singletons. This clonotype turned up a few times. This CDR3 has 15 amino acids. The V end lost 7 bases, the J end lost 0 bases, and 19 bases lay between the germline ends. Per the germline V gene, CDR1 is DFQATT and CDR2 is SNEGSKA (reference sequence).

The source is a child aged 2 to 15 with inherited bone marrow failure, due to receive a stem cell transplant. The rearrangement uses TRBV20-1 and TRBJ2-7; perhaps TRBD1 as D (5 bases). This material consisted of PBMCs, taken before TCRalphabeta/CD19-depleted stem cell transplant. This CDR3 is CSVTLGRGLSYEQYF. The DNA of the CDR3 is TGCAGTGTTACCCTGGGGCGCGGCCTCTCCTACGAGCAGTACTTC.